This TCR beta chain originates from a study of blood T cell repertoires in COVID-19. The overall study: COVID-19 samples from acute and convalescent phases originated in the United States, Italy and Spain. In each case, the material was cDNA or gDNA derived from T cells, B-cell-depleted T cells, or PBMCs.

This clone has just a few counts. Looked up from germline, CDR1 is KGHDR and CDR2 is SFDVKD. The CDR3 has 18 residues. V gave up 0 bases and J gave up 1 base, with 14 bases separating them. In the original workflow: Estimation of nucleated cell counts was performed using reference gene primer amplification. The assay was immunoSEQ multiplex PCR, and TCRdb's table has in-frame clones only and misses some. V and J calls and clone size come straight from that table; D and trimming were deduced from the DNA. The data contain 45,000 to 55,000 clones, over 70% of them singletons. The sample consisted of peripheral blood. The sequence was obtained from a human donor with active or convalescent COVID-19. The donor label of this sample is uncertain. The rearrangement links TRBV24-1 to TRBJ2-2, with D possibly being TRBD1 (5 bases). CDR3 in amino acids: CATSDLRLGEENTGELFF. CDR3 sequence (DNA): TGTGCCACCAGTGATTTGCGGTTAGGGGAAGAGAACACCGGGGAGCTGTTTTTT.